The entry that follows covers one T cell receptor beta chain sequence. The data stem from a study of blood T cell repertoires in COVID-19. Study-wide background: Material from acute and convalescent COVID-19 was sourced from the United States, Italy and Spain. PBMCs, B-cell-depleted T cells, or T cells were the source of the cDNA or gDNA that made up the material.

Methods used by the authors: Quantification of nucleated cells was approximated via reference gene primer amplification. The assay was immunoSEQ multiplex PCR, and TCRdb's table has in-frame clones only and misses some. V and J calls and clone size follow that table, whereas D and trimming were derived from the DNA. The sample includes about 200,000 clones, 82% of them seen just once. The sample taken for sequencing was peripheral blood. This sequence was found in a human donor with acute or convalescent COVID-19. The donor label of this sample is uncertain.

In nucleotides, the CDR3 is TGTGCCAGTAGTATAGATGCAAGGGGGCGTAGCTGGACTGAAGCTTTCTTT. Its protein product is CASSIDARGRSWTEAFF. The genes are TRBV19 and TRBJ1-1; 7 nucleotides match TRBD1. The V gene end was trimmed by 0 bases and the J gene end by 5 bases; junction bases not matched to a gene: 12. Looked up from germline, CDR1 is LNHDA and CDR2 is SQIVND (reference sequence). There are 17 residues in the CDR3.